This T cell receptor (beta chain) is drawn from a study of radiation and T cells in renal cell carcinoma. CDR1 SGHDN and CDR2 FVKESK come from the germline V gene. Trimming removed 2 bases at V and 0 bases at J, with 4 bases between. The CDR3 extends over 14 amino acids. A word on this clone: Its specificity is not known.

The time point denotes: blood 4 weeks post-SBRT, at nephrectomy. The treatment denotes: 15 Gy SBRT to primary tumor, nephrectomy 4 weeks later. Points from the study as a whole: From baseline, blood top tumor clonotypes peaked at 2 weeks post-radiation.

Produced via immunoSEQ multiplex PCR; TCRdb's table is partial and in-frame only. In the table there are roughly 80,000 clones, roughly 83% of which are singletons. This TCR came from a woman in her sixties or seventies with renal cell carcinoma. Specimen: blood, collected from a patient whose treatment included radiotherapy and nephrectomy. The V gene is TRBV14, the J gene TRBJ2-2; D is ambiguous. This chain's CDR3 is CASSQRPNTGELFF. CDR3 nucleotide sequence: TGTGCCAGCAGCCAACGGCCGAACACCGGGGAGCTGTTTTTT.